The 27 T cell receptor beta chains presented below share a single source sample, sequenced in a study of blood T cell repertoires in COVID-19 (dated by TCRdb to 2020 to 2021). Library construction relied on the immunoSEQ multiplex PCR assay. Drawn from immuneACCESS, this table holds only the in-frame rearrangements with V and J called that TCRdb kept. Clones are partly lost; checked studies trace under half to an unresolved V gene and leave the rest unexplained. The sample includes 97,000 or so clones, with about four fifths observed a single time. The ten largest clones capture roughly 18% of the sample. The specimen sequenced was peripheral blood. Receptors were obtained from a woman of 80 years or more with active or convalescent COVID-19.

The chain carries TRBV28 and TRBJ1-5; 7 bases map to TRBD1. This CDR3 contains 16 residues. Germline loops: CDR1 MDHEN, CDR2 SYDVKM. Trimming cost V 1 base and J 4 bases; bases outside gene matches: 7. Written as DNA, the CDR3 is TGTGCCAGCAGTTTATCAAAGGGGGCTGGAAATCAGCCCCAGCATTTT. Translation: CASSLSKGAGNQPQHF.

The chain carries TRBV3-1 (or the pseudogene TRBV3-2) and TRBJ2-5, with D perhaps TRBD2 (6 bases). The CDR3 spans 16 residues. Germline V gene data show CDR1 as LGHDT and CDR2 as YNNKEL (reference sequence). V lost 1 base and J lost 7, with 19 bases in between. The chain's CDR3 is CASSQGGTSLGGTQYF. The CDR3 region has the DNA TGTGCCAGCAGCCAAGGGGGGACCAGCCTCGGGGGGACCCAGTACTTC.

CDR3 sequence reads: CASKTGTSGNQQETQYF. In DNA, the CDR3 is TGTGCCAGCAAAACCGGGACTAGCGGCAACCAGCAAGAGACCCAGTACTTC. The chain has TRBV2 and TRBJ2-5; 11 nucleotides line up with TRBD2. Germline V gene data show CDR1 as SNHLY and CDR2 as FYNNEI. Trimming cost V 7 bases and J 2 bases; bases outside gene matches: 12. The CDR3 extends over 17 amino acids.

The chain uses TRBV7-9 and TRBJ2-1; 9 bases are shared with TRBD2. CDR1 is SEHNR, CDR2 FQNEAQ, per germline (reference sequence). CDR3 length: 15 residues. Trimming removed 5 bases from V and 10 bases from J; junction bases left unmatched: 12. DNA for the CDR3: TGTGCCAGCAGCGGCCCAGGGGCGGGAGGGCAAGAGCAGTTCTTC. The encoded protein is CASSGPGAGGQEQFF.

The chain combines TRBV28 with TRBJ2-1; 7 positions match TRBD1. The ends lost 6 bases at V and 10 bases at J; junction bases unmatched: 9. This CDR3 is 13 amino acids long. CDR1 is MDHEN, CDR2 SYDVKM, per germline. CDR3 sequence (DNA): TGTGCCAGCAGAAAGACAGGGCTGTTCGAGCAGTTCTTC. It yields the protein CASRKTGLFEQFF.

V is TRBV5-4 and J is TRBJ2-6; D gene ambiguous. V was pared by 3 bases and J by 0 bases, with 10 bases between. Germline V gene sequence: CDR1 SGHNT, CDR2 YYREEE (reference sequence). CDR3 length: 16 amino acids. The CDR3 DNA sequence: TGTGCCAGCAGCTCTGGCTCAACCTCTGGGGCCAACGTCCTGACTTTC. Amino acid sequence: CASSSGSTSGANVLTF.

The gene calls are TRBV30 and TRBJ2-1; possibly TRBD1 for D (6 bases). CDR1 is GTSNPN, CDR2 SVGIG, per germline (reference sequence). The CDR3 spans 13 residues. The V end was cut by 5 bases, the J end by 4 bases, with 12 bases between. The CDR3, as DNA: TGTGCCTGGGCCGGGACAACTTACAATGAGCAGTTCTTC. This gives the protein CAWAGTTYNEQFF.

This chain connects TRBV6-2 or TRBV6-3 to TRBJ1-5; 9 bases line up with TRBD1. Germline CDR1 MNHEY, CDR2 SVGEGT. J was trimmed by 6 bases and V by 4 bases; bases with no gene match: 13. CDR3 length equals 17 residues. CDR3 bases: TGTGCCAGCAGTTCTATTGGGACAGGGCGAACTCTTCAGCCCCAGCATTTT. Residues: CASSSIGTGRTLQPQHF.

V usage is TRBV28 and J usage is TRBJ1-2; D gene unclear. Germline CDR1 reads MDHEN; CDR2 reads SYDVKM. Deletions cut 2 bases from V and 0 bases from J, with 4 bases between. The CDR3 is 13 amino acids. The CDR3 is CASSLVANYGYTF. The CDR3 DNA is TGTGCCAGCAGTTTAGTAGCTAACTATGGCTACACCTTC.

The chain recombines TRBV9 with TRBJ2-2, with 9 bases matching TRBD2. V lost 0 bases and J lost 7; bases outside the gene matches: 7. Germline V CDR1 and CDR2: SGDLS, YYNGEE. The CDR3 is made up of 16 amino acids. The CDR3 DNA reads as TGTGCCAGCAGCGTAGAGGGTAGCGGGAGAAGCGGGGAGCTGTTTTTT. Its translation is CASSVEGSGRSGELFF.

The chain couples TRBV6-5 to TRBJ1-1; the D is unclear. The CDR3 spans 12 residues. Trimming took 5 bases from V and 3 from J, leaving 7 bases between them. Germline V gene data show CDR1 as MNHEY and CDR2 as SVGAGI. The CDR3 DNA reads TGTGCCAGCAGTCGAAGAGACACTGAAGCTTTCTTT. As protein: CASSRRDTEAFF.

The chain couples TRBV9 to TRBJ2-5; TRBD1 aligns across 9 bases. The ends lost 0 bases at V and 5 bases at J; junction bases unmatched: 5. From germline, CDR1 is SGDLS and CDR2 YYNGEE. The CDR3 length is 15 residues. CDR3 nucleotide sequence: TGTGCCAGCAGCGTAGATACAGGGGGCAGGGAGACCCAGTACTTC. Its translation is CASSVDTGGRETQYF. Complete variable domain (other parts from reference TRBV9 and TRBJ2-5): DSGVTQTPKHLITATGQRVTLRCSPRSGDLSVYWYQQSLDQGLQFLIQYYNGEERAKGNILERFSAQQFPDLHSELNLSSLELGDSALYFCASSVDTGGRETQYFGPGTRLLVL.

V gene TRBV6-1 combines with J gene TRBJ2-1, with TRBD2 matching over 8 bases. Germline V lookup: CDR1 MNHNS, CDR2 SASEGT. The ends lost 4 bases at V and 3 bases at J; junction bases unmatched: 11. The CDR3 extends over 17 amino acids. CDR3 nucleotides: TGTGCCAGCAGTGCTTCCCGGACTAGCTCGATCTACAATGAGCAGTTCTTC. Amino acids: CASSASRTSSIYNEQFF.

This clone was observed once. This sequence joins TRBV3-1 (or the pseudogene TRBV3-2) and TRBJ1-1, with D uncertain. The CDR3 has 13 residues. The V end lost 1 base, the J end lost 5 bases, and 8 bases lay between the germline ends. Germline CDR1 LGHDT, CDR2 YNNKEL (reference sequence). CDR3 region: CASSQARRTEAFF. The CDR3 coding sequence is TGTGCCAGCAGCCAAGCCCGGCGGACTGAAGCTTTCTTT.

The rearrangement joins TRBV7-7 to TRBJ2-2, with 9 bases lining up with TRBD1. The CDR3 runs to 16 residues. Germline values: CDR1 SSHAT, CDR2 FNYEAQ (reference sequence). J lost 0 bases, V lost 5 bases, and 4 bases had no gene match. The CDR3 DNA follows: TGTGCCAGCAGCCTGGGGACAGGGACGAACACCGGGGAGCTGTTTTTT. It yields the protein CASSLGTGTNTGELFF.

This sequence joins TRBV7-2 and TRBJ2-1; 8 bases match TRBD1. Germline CDR1 SGHTA, CDR2 FQGNSA. The CDR3 consists of 15 residues. V trimming: 5 bases; J trimming: 5 bases; junction bases outside the gene matches: 8. CDR3 in DNA: TGTGCCAGCAGCCCGGACAGGGTTCCCAACAATGAGCAGTTCTTC. Translated: CASSPDRVPNNEQFF. The full variable domain, with the rest looked up from reference TRBV7-2 and TRBJ2-1, is GAGVSQSPSNKVTEKGKDVELRCDPISGHTALYWYRQSLGQGLEFLIYFQGNSAPDKSGLPSDRFSAERTGGSVSTLTIQRTQQEDSAVYLCASSPDRVPNNEQFFGPGTRLTVL.

CDR3 DNA: TGTGCCAGCAGTTACTATTCGTCTACTAACTATGGCTACACCTTC. Protein product: CASSYYSSTNYGYTF. The V gene is TRBV6-5, the J gene TRBJ1-2; D gene ambiguous. The CDR3 length is 15 residues. V was clipped by 1 base and J by 0 bases, with 9 bases between them. In germline, CDR1 is MNHEY, CDR2 SVGAGI.

This clone was seen once. This chain links TRBV18 with TRBJ1-1; TRBD1 might be the D (6 bases). Germline V gene lookup returns CDR1 KGHSH and CDR2 LQKENI. Trimming left V 6 bases short and J 2 bases short, with 13 bases between. The CDR3 has 14 amino acids. In DNA, the CDR3 is TGTGCCAGCTCCCTGGCAGGGGTCAACACTGAAGCTTTCTTT. Its translation: CASSLAGVNTEAFF.

This clone was observed a single time. V usage is TRBV2 and J usage is TRBJ1-1; the match to TRBD1 covers 7 bases. V gave up 10 bases and J gave up 3 bases; unmatched junction bases: 14. Germline V gene sequence: CDR1 SNHLY, CDR2 FYNNEI. The CDR3 extends over 15 amino acids. The CDR3 region has the DNA TGTGCCACCTCAAATGAAGGGGGCACTGACACTGAAGCTTTCTTT. Its protein is CATSNEGGTDTEAFF.

The gene calls are TRBV11-2 and TRBJ2-7; 11 positions match TRBD2. Trimming cost V 4 bases and J 3 bases; bases outside gene matches: 2. This CDR3 has 14 residues. Germline V gene sequence: CDR1 SGHAT, CDR2 FQNNGV. The chain's CDR3 is CASSWGLADYEQYF. DNA for the CDR3: TGTGCCAGCAGCTGGGGACTAGCGGACTACGAGCAGTACTTC.

CDR3: CATSDSGPAETQYF. CDR3 nucleotide sequence: TGTGCCACCAGTGATTCAGGCCCCGCGGAGACCCAGTACTTC. V is TRBV24-1 and J is TRBJ2-5; no clear D gene. The germline gives CDR1 KGHDR, CDR2 SFDVKD. CDR3 length equals 14 residues. The ends were cut back, 2 bases at V and 5 bases at J, with 11 bases in the middle.

The chain is built from TRBV18 and TRBJ2-7; D is ambiguous. The germline V gene has CDR1 KGHSH and CDR2 LQKENI. V was pared by 4 bases and J by 2 bases, with 9 bases between. The CDR3 loop spans 13 amino acids. CDR3 in amino acids: CASSRAGTYEQYF. For the CDR3, the DNA is TGTGCCAGCTCACGGGCAGGTACCTACGAGCAGTACTTC.

The chain recombines TRBV15 with TRBJ2-2; 7 nucleotides line up with TRBD2. This CDR3 contains 18 residues. The germline CDR1 and CDR2 sequences are LNHNV and YYDKDF (reference sequence). V lost 2 bases, J lost 2 bases, and 11 bases stayed unmatched. The CDR3 sequence: CATSRPISSGANTGELFF. The CDR3 nucleotides are TGTGCCACCAGCAGACCGATCTCTAGCGGAGCTAACACCGGGGAGCTGTTTTTT.

The V gene is TRBV20-1, the J gene TRBJ2-1; TRBD2 matches at 8 bases. CDR1 and CDR2 (germline): DFQATT, SNEGSKA (reference sequence). The CDR3 spans 14 residues. V lost 3 bases, J lost 7 bases, and 8 bases stayed unmatched. The CDR3 DNA is TGCAGTGCTAGTCATGTCCGGGAGGGGAATGAGCAGTTCTTC. Its translation: CSASHVREGNEQFF.

This chain connects TRBV7-9 to TRBJ2-2; no clear D. Trimming removed 6 bases at V and 2 bases at J, with 10 bases between. The CDR3 length is 14 residues. Germline V gene sequence: CDR1 SEHNR, CDR2 FQNEAQ (reference sequence). The CDR3, as DNA: TGTGCCAGCAGTCCGGAGTACAACACCGGGGAGCTGTTTTTT. Protein: CASSPEYNTGELFF.

The chain employs TRBV11-3 and TRBJ2-1, with D unclear. V was clipped by 3 bases and J by 5 bases, with 8 bases between them. CDR3 length: 13 residues. Germline assignment: CDR1 SGHNT and CDR2 YENEEA. The CDR3 loop is CASSLYSDNEQFF. CDR3 nucleotides: TGTGCCAGCAGCTTGTATTCAGACAATGAGCAGTTCTTC.

This clone appeared a single time. The V call is TRBV29-1, the J call TRBJ2-1; D unresolved. V lost 4 bases and J 6 bases, leaving 7 bases between the germline ends. The length of the CDR3 is 11 residues. Looked up from germline, CDR1 is SQVTM and CDR2 is ANQGSEA. The CDR3: CSVAGFNEQFF. The CDR3 coding sequence is TGCAGCGTTGCCGGGTTCAATGAGCAGTTCTTC.